The clone carrying this T cell receptor beta chain was seen just once. The antigen is undetermined. Each and every patient relapsed after autologous stem cell transplantation, and patients got differing brentuximab vedotin exposure. The record originates from a study of PD-1 blockade in classical Hodgkin lymphoma. Study as a whole: Intravenous infusions of nivolumab 3 mg/kg reached patients every 2 weeks. Study-wide points: Compared with healthy donors, newly diagnosed patients reportedly showed lower baseline TCR diversity.

The data were produced by immunoSEQ multiplex PCR, yet TCRdb's version contains in-frame clones alone and is incomplete. The sample consists of about 60,000 clones, more than 90% of them appearing once. CDR1 and CDR2 from the germline V gene are MNHNY and SVGAGI (reference sequence). The CDR3 has 13 amino acids. V shed 1 base and J shed 0 bases, with 3 bases lying between them. Sample: peripheral blood mononuclear cells (PBMCs), taken at baseline. The source is a human donor with classical Hodgkin lymphoma. This chain connects TRBV6-6 to TRBJ2-5; no definite D call. The CDR3 is CASSYYYQETQYF. The DNA for the CDR3 is TGTGCCAGCAGTTACTACTACCAAGAGACCCAGTACTTC.